Shown below are 17 T cell receptor beta chains from a single sample sequenced in a study of shared clonotypes between healthy human individuals. Clones were read by immunoSEQ multiplex PCR, and TCRdb kept only the in-frame ones, dropping some. The table lists about 660,000 clones, around 74% of them singletons. The sequencing sample was made of memory CD4+ T cells sorted from blood. Subset indicated: CD45RA-negative fraction. The receptors were sampled from a woman aged 30 to 39 in good health.

This clone was detected a few times. The V call is TRBV7-2, the J call TRBJ2-5; D ambiguous. V dropped 1 base and J dropped 1 base, with 10 bases sitting between them. The CDR3 is 15 amino acids. The germline V gene encodes CDR1 SGHTA and CDR2 FQGNSA. CDR3 in DNA: TGTGCCAGCAGCTTAGTGATTGCGGTCCAAGAGACCCAGTACTTC. Translating it yields CASSLVIAVQETQYF.

This rearrangement joins TRBV11-2 to TRBJ2-1, with 10 bases that match TRBD2. The ends lost 4 bases at V and 6 bases at J; junction bases unmatched: 3. The CDR3 extends over 14 amino acids. Looked up from germline, CDR1 is SGHAT and CDR2 is FQNNGV. The CDR3 nucleotides are TGTGCCAGCAGCTCCAGACTAGCGGGCAATGAGCAGTTCTTC. Its translation: CASSSRLAGNEQFF.

The chain links TRBV2 to TRBJ2-1; perhaps TRBD2 as D (5 bases). Germline V gene sequence: CDR1 SNHLY, CDR2 FYNNEI. V lost 1 base and J lost 1, with 14 bases in between. The CDR3 loop spans 17 amino acids. The CDR3 loop reads CASSEVSSDKSYNEQFF. The CDR3 DNA sequence: TGTGCCAGCAGTGAAGTGAGTAGCGATAAGTCCTACAATGAGCAGTTCTTC.

The J gene is TRBJ2-3, the V gene TRBV5-1, with 9 bases lining up with TRBD2. In germline, CDR1 is SGHRS, CDR2 YFSETQ. The CDR3 consists of 15 residues. J gave up 4 bases and V 0 bases, and 3 bases lay outside the gene matches. CDR3 nucleotide sequence: TGCGCCAGCAGCTTGGAGACTAGCGGAGCAGATACGCAGTATTTT. It codes for CASSLETSGADTQYF.

In its sample, this clone was seen a few times. The V gene is TRBV27, the J gene TRBJ2-3; weak D call: TRBD2 (6 bases). CDR1 and CDR2 from the germline V gene are MNHEY and SMNVEV (reference sequence). The CDR3 has 18 amino acids. V dropped 1 base and J dropped 0 bases, with 17 bases sitting between them. As DNA, the CDR3 is TGTGCCAGCAGTTTATGGGGGATGGGGGGAGAGAGCACAGATACGCAGTATTTT. It specifies CASSLWGMGGESTDTQYF.

With regard to this clone: This sequence is one base from a far larger clone and is likely a read error. This specimen includes other DNA sequences encoding the same CDR3. This chain joins TRBV5-1 and TRBJ2-3; a possible D gene is TRBD2 (6 bases). The length of the CDR3 is 16 residues. Trimming took 0 bases from V and 9 from J, leaving 20 bases between them. Germline values: CDR1 SGHRS, CDR2 YFSETQ. CDR3 sequence (DNA): TGCGCCAGCAGCTTGGCCTTAACGGGAGCGGTAGACACGCAGTATTTT. Its protein is CASSLALTGAVDTQYF.

The chain couples TRBV10-3 to TRBJ1-1, with 7 bases that match TRBD1. The CDR3 sequence is 13 residues long. V shed 10 bases and J 1 base; nucleotides not matched to a gene: 6. The germline gives CDR1 ENHRY, CDR2 SYGVKD. CDR3 sequence reads: CASYRGSNTEAFF. The CDR3 nucleotides are TGTGCCAGTTACAGGGGTTCGAACACTGAAGCTTTCTTT.

This clone was seen a few times. This chain joins TRBV7-6 and TRBJ2-5; 7 positions match TRBD2. The germline V gene encodes CDR1 SGHVS and CDR2 FNYEAQ. Unmatched junction bases numbered 10, after V lost 5 bases and J lost 1 base. The CDR3 runs 16 residues. This CDR3 reads CASSVGVAGIQETQYF. As DNA, the CDR3 is TGTGCCAGCAGCGTCGGGGTAGCGGGTATCCAAGAGACCCAGTACTTC.

The chain employs TRBV4-1 and TRBJ2-1; 10 bases line up with TRBD2. The CDR3 is 18 amino acids. CDR1 and CDR2 (germline): MGHRA, YSYEKL. Trimming took 3 bases from V and 2 from J; bases not matched to a gene: 10. This chain's CDR3 is CASSHVLAGKPPYNEQFF. Written as DNA, the CDR3 is TGCGCCAGCAGCCACGTACTAGCGGGAAAGCCTCCCTACAATGAGCAGTTCTTC.

The V call is TRBV10-3, the J call TRBJ2-5; D may match TRBD1 or TRBD2 (6 bases each). With 0 bases removed from V and 4 bases from J, the gap between germline ends came to 15 bases. Per the germline V gene, CDR1 is ENHRY and CDR2 is SYGVKD. The CDR3 sequence is 16 residues long. CDR3 in amino acids: CAISESVHGGGETQYF. The CDR3, as DNA: TGTGCCATCAGTGAGTCCGTGCACGGAGGGGGAGAGACCCAGTACTTC.

The chain recombines TRBV28 with TRBJ2-7, with unresolved D. The CDR3 spans 13 residues. V lost 4 bases, J lost 11 bases, and 18 bases lay in between. Germline V gives CDR1 MDHEN, CDR2 SYDVKM. CDR3 bases: TGTGCCAGCAGTTCGATCAACACCAATGGGGAGTACTTC. This encodes CASSSINTNGEYF.

This clone was counted only a few times. The same CDR3 is also encoded by other DNA sequences in this sample. The V call is TRBV5-1, the J call TRBJ2-2, with D unresolved. CDR3 length: 15 amino acids. The V end was cut by 0 bases, the J end by 0 bases, with 6 bases between. Germline CDR1 is SGHRS and CDR2 is YFSETQ. CDR3 amino acids: CASSLEITNTGELFF. Written as DNA, the CDR3 is TGCGCCAGCAGCTTGGAAATCACGAACACCGGGGAGCTGTTTTTT.

The chain employs TRBV2 and TRBJ1-3, with unresolved D. The CDR3 is made up of 15 amino acids. CDR1 is SNHLY and CDR2 is FYNNEI in the germline V gene. V lost 6 bases and J 0 bases, leaving 12 bases between the germline ends. CDR3 DNA: TGTGCCAGCAGACCACAGTCTCTCTCTGGAAACACCATATATTTT. It codes for CASRPQSLSGNTIYF.

This rearrangement joins TRBV5-1 to TRBJ1-1; D ambiguous. Trimming removed 0 bases at V and 6 bases at J, with 6 bases between. In germline, CDR1 is SGHRS, CDR2 YFSETQ. The CDR3 extends over 12 amino acids. This chain's CDR3 is CASSLDGAEAFF. The DNA for the CDR3 is TGCGCCAGCAGCTTGGATGGGGCTGAAGCTTTCTTT.

This clone was counted between two and nine times. This rearrangement joins TRBV15 to TRBJ1-1; no clear D. With 4 bases removed from V and 0 bases from J, the gap between germline ends came to 6 bases. Per the germline V gene, CDR1 is LNHNV and CDR2 is YYDKDF (reference sequence). The CDR3 is 13 residues long. The DNA for the CDR3 is TGTGCCACCAGCACCCAAATGAACACTGAAGCTTTCTTT. Its protein product is CATSTQMNTEAFF. Filled out from reference TRBV15 and TRBJ1-1, the complete variable domain reads DAMVIQNPRYQVTQFGKPVTLSCSQTLNHNVMYWYQQKSSQAPKLLFHYYDKDFNNEADTPDNFQSRRPNTSFCFLDIRSPGLGDTAMYLCATSTQMNTEAFFGQGTRLTVV.

This CDR3 reads CASIAGYTF. CDR3 nucleotide sequence: TGTGCCAGCATTGCCGGCTACACCTTC. This rearrangement joins TRBV6-4 to TRBJ1-2; D unresolved. This CDR3 has 9 residues. Germline V gene lookup returns CDR1 MRHNA and CDR2 SNTAGT. V shed 7 bases and J shed 8 bases, with 5 bases lying between them.

A few counts support this clone. Being one base from a much bigger clone, this may be a read error. J is TRBJ2-3 and V is TRBV11-2; weak D call: TRBD2 (5 bases). This CDR3 is built from 13 residues. Germline V gene data show CDR1 as SGHAT and CDR2 as FQNNGV. Trimming left V 5 bases short and J 1 base short, with 7 bases between. The DNA of the CDR3 is TGTGCCAGCAGCGTTAGCGGCACAGATACGCAGTATTTT. Translated: CASSVSGTDTQYF.